Below are 5 T cell receptor beta chains sequenced from a single sample in a study of response to subunit inactivated influenza vaccine. TCRdb processed the RT-PCR reads anew with MiXCR; each CDR3 protein has one entry. The sample lists 500,000 to 600,000 distinct CDR3 sequences; approximately 7.1% were seen once. The specimen comprised PBMCs from blood, sampled about 24 months after vaccination. These receptors were obtained from a man between 50 and 69 years old who received an inactivated influenza vaccine.

This clonotype appeared a few times. The chain has TRBV29-1 and TRBJ1-2; D uncertain. Trimming shortened V by 4 bases and J by 4 bases, and 10 bases separated the two germline ends. Looked up from germline, CDR1 is SQVTM and CDR2 is ANQGSEA. The CDR3 has 12 amino acids. The CDR3, as DNA: TGCAGCGTTGCCGGAGACCTCTATGGCTACACCTTC. As protein: CSVAGDLYGYTF.

The sample holds a few counts of this clonotype. The chain couples TRBV9 to TRBJ2-7, with 11 nucleotides matching TRBD1. Trimming removed 3 bases from V and 3 bases from J; junction bases left unmatched: 2. Germline V gene data show CDR1 as SGDLS and CDR2 as YYNGEE. CDR3 length: 14 residues. DNA of the CDR3: TGTGCCAGCAGCGCGGGACAGGGGGGCTACGAGCAGTACTTC. Translating gives CASSAGQGGYEQYF.

The chain joins TRBV29-1 to TRBJ1-1; D gene uncertain. CDR3 length equals 13 residues. CDR1 is SQVTM, CDR2 ANQGSEA, per germline. The ends were cut back, 4 bases at V and 5 bases at J, with 14 bases in the middle. The CDR3 here is CSVGRPGNTEAFF. The CDR3 DNA sequence: TGCAGCGTTGGAAGGCCCGGGAATACTGAAGCTTTCTTT.

This clonotype was recorded a few times. The chain is built from TRBV30 and TRBJ1-1, with 9 bases identical to TRBD1. V dropped 7 bases and J dropped 6; count of bases not matched to a gene: 6. Germline V lookup: CDR1 GTSNPN, CDR2 SVGIG (reference sequence). CDR3 length: 12 residues. CDR3 nucleotides: TGTGCCTCTTCCACAGGGGGCCCTGAAGCTTTCTTT. This codes for CASSTGGPEAFF.

This clonotype has a handful of counts. This chain uses TRBV6-5 with TRBJ2-1, with 8 bases that match TRBD2. The length of the CDR3 is 14 residues. V shed 2 bases, J shed 8 bases, and the junction held 5 bases outside the gene matches. The germline V gene has CDR1 MNHEY and CDR2 SVGAGI. In DNA, the CDR3 is TGTGCCAGCAGTTACCCCTCGGGGGGGGATGAGCAGTTCTTC. Amino acid sequence: CASSYPSGGDEQFF.